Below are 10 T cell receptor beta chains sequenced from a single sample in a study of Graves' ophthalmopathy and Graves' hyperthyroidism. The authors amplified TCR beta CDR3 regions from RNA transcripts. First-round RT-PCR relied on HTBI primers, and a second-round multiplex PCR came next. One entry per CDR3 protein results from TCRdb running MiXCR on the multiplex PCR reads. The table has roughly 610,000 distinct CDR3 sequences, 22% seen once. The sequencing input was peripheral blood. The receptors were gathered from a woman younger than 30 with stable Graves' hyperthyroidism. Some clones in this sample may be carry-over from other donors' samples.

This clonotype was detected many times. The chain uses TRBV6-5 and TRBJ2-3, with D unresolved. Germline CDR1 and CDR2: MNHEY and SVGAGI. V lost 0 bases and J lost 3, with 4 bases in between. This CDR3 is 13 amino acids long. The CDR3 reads CASSYSQTDTQYF. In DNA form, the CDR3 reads TGTGCCAGCAGTTACTCCCAGACAGATACGCAGTATTTT.

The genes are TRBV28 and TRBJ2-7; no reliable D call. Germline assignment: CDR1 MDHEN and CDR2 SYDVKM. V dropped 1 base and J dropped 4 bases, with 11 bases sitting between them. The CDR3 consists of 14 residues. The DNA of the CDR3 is TGTGCCAGCAGTTTATCGGTCAGCCGTTACGAGCAGTACTTC. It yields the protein CASSLSVSRYEQYF.

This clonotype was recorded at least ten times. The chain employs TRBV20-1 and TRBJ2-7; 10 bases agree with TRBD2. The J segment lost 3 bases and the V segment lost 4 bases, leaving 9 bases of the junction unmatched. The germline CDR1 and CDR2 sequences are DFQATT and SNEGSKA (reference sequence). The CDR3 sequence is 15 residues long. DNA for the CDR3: TGCAGTGCTACAAAACGACTAGCGGGCGTCTACGAGCAGTACTTC. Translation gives CSATKRLAGVYEQYF.

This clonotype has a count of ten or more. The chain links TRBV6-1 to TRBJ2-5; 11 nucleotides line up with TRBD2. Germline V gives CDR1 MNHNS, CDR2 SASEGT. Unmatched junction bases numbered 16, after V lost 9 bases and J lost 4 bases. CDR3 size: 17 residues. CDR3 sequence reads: CASLPGSVAGGGETQYF. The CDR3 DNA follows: TGTGCCAGTCTCCCCGGGTCGGTAGCGGGAGGGGGAGAGACCCAGTACTTC.

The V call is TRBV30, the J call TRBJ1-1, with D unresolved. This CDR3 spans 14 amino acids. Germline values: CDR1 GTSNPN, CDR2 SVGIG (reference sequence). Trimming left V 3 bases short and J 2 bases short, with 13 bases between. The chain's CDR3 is CAWRRDSPNTEAFF. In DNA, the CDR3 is TGTGCCTGGAGGCGCGACTCACCTAACACTGAAGCTTTCTTT.

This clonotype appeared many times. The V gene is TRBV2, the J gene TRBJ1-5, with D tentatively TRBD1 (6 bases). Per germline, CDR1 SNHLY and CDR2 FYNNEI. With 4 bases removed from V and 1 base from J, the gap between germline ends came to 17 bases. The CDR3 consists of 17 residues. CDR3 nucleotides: TGTGCCAGCAGTGCAGATCAGGGGTTTAGGAGCAATCAGCCCCAGCATTTT. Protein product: CASSADQGFRSNQPQHF.

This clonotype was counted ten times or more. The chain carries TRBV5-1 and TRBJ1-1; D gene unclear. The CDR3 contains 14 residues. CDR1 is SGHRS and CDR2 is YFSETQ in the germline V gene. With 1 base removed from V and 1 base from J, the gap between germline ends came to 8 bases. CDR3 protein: CASSLMATNTEAFF. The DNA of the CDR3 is TGCGCCAGCAGCTTGATGGCAACGAACACTGAAGCTTTCTTT.

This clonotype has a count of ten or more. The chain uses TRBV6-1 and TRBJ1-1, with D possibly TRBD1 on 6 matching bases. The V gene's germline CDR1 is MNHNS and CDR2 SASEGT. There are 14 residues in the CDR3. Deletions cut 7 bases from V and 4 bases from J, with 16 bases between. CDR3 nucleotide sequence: TGTGCCAGCAATGCACAGGGAATCTTCACTGAAGCTTTCTTT. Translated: CASNAQGIFTEAFF.

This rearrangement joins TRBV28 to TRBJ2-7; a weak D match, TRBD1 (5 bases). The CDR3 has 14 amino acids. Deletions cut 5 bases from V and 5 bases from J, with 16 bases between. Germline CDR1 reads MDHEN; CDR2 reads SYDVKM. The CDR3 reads CASSPSQGSNEQYF. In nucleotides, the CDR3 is TGTGCCAGCAGTCCTAGTCAGGGTAGCAACGAGCAGTACTTC.

The CDR3 sequence: CASSQDQGTYGYTF. In DNA, the CDR3 is TGCGCCAGCAGCCAAGATCAGGGGACCTATGGCTACACCTTC. The chain has TRBV4-1 and TRBJ1-2; tentatively, D is TRBD1 (6 bases). The CDR3 is 14 amino acids. Germline CDR1 is MGHRA and CDR2 is YSYEKL. The germline V and J ends were trimmed by 0 bases and 4 bases, with 9 bases remaining between them.